The sequence of this TCR beta chain was determined in a study of T cells after yellow fever vaccination. In making TCR cDNA, 5'RACE template switching added a universal primer site and UMIs to it. Each CDR3 protein is one row after TCRdb ran MiXCR on the 5' RACE reads. The sample lists more than 300,000 distinct CDR3 sequences, approximately 4% occurring once. Trimming took 1 base from V and 4 from J, leaving 10 bases between them. Per the germline V gene, CDR1 is LGHNA and CDR2 is YNFKEQ. The CDR3 sequence is 14 residues long. Study-level points and caveats: From the bulk population, abundant clonotypes could contaminate and appear within FACS-sorted repertoires.

This clonotype was seen repeatedly, ten times or more. The antigen is undetermined. The sample in question was PBMCs, obtained 15 days after the yellow fever booster vaccination. The chain is built from TRBV4-2 and TRBJ1-1; D is possibly TRBD1 (5 bases). The source is a man in his late teens or twenties who received the YFV17D yellow fever vaccine. CDR3 nucleotide sequence: TGTGCCAGCAGCCAAGCAGGGACGGGCACTGAAGCTTTCTTT. It translates to CASSQAGTGTEAFF.